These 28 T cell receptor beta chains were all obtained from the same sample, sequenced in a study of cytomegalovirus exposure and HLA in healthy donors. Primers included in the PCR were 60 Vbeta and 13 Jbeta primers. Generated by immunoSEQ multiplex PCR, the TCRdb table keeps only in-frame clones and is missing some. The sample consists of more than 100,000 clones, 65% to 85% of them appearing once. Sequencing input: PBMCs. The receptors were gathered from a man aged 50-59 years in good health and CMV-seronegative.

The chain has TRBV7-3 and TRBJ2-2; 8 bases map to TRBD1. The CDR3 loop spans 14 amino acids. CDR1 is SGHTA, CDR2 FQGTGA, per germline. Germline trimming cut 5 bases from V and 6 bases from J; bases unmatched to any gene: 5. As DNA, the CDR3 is TGTGCCAGCAGCGTAAACAGGGGGGCCGGGGAGCTGTTTTTT. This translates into CASSVNRGAGELFF.

CDR3 in amino acids: CATSRDFGNTEAFF. In nucleotides, the CDR3 is TGTGCCACCAGCAGAGATTTCGGGAACACTGAAGCTTTCTTT. The chain links TRBV15 to TRBJ1-1; no clear D gene. The CDR3 consists of 14 residues. In germline, CDR1 is LNHNV, CDR2 YYDKDF (reference sequence). V lost 0 bases to trimming and J lost 1 base, with 6 bases between them.

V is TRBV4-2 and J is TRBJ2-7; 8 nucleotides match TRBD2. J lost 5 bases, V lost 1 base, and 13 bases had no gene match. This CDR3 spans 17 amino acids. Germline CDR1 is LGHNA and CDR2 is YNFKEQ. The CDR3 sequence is CASSQVPGGTNGNEQYF. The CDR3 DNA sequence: TGTGCCAGCAGCCAAGTCCCGGGAGGGACTAATGGGAACGAGCAGTACTTC.

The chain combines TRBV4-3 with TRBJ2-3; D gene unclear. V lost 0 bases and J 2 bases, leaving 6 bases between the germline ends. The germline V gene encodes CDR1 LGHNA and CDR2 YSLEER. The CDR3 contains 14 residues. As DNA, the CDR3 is TGCGCCAGCAGCCAAGATGTGGCCACAGATACGCAGTATTTT. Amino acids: CASSQDVATDTQYF.

The DNA of the CDR3 is TGCGCCAGCAGCCAAGATAGATTTGGAAACACCATATATTTT. Amino acids: CASSQDRFGNTIYF. The chain carries TRBV4-1 and TRBJ1-3; D not certain. CDR1 MGHRA and CDR2 YSYEKL come from the germline V gene. The CDR3 contains 14 residues. V lost 0 bases, J lost 3 bases, and 6 bases lay in between.

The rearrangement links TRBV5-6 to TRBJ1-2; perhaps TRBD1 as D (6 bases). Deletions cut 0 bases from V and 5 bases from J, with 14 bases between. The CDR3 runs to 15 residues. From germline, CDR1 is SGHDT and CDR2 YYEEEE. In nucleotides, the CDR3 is TGTGCCAGCAGCTTGGGACCGGGGGGCTTTTATGGCTACACCTTC. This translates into CASSLGPGGFYGYTF. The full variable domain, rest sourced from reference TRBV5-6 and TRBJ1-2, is DAGVTQSPTHLIKTRGQQVTLRCSPKSGHDTVSWYQQALGQGPQFIFQYYEEEERQRGNFPDRFSGHQFPNYSSELNVNALLLGDSALYLCASSLGPGGFYGYTFGSGTRLTVV.

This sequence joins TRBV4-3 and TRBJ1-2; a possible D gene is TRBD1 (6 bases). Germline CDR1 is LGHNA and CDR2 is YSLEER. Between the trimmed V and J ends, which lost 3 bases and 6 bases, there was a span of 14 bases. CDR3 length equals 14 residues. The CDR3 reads CASSHTMGADGYTF. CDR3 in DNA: TGCGCCAGCAGCCATACCATGGGGGCGGATGGCTACACCTTC.

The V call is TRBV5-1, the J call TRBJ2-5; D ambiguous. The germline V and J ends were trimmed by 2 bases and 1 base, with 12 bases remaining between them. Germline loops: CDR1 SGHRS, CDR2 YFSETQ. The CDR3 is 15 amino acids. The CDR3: CASSFIPQAQETQYF. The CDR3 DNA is TGCGCCAGCAGCTTTATCCCCCAGGCCCAAGAGACCCAGTACTTC.

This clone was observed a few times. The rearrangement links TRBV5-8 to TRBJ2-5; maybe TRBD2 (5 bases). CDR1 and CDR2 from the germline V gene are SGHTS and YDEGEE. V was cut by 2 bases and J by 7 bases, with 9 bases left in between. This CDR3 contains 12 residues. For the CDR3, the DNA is TGTGCCAGCAGCTTTTGGGCGGGGACCCAGTACTTC. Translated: CASSFWAGTQYF.

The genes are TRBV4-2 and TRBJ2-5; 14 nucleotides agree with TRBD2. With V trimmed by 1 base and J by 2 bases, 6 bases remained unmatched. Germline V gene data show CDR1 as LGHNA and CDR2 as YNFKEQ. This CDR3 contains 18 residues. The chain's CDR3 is CASSQGGRLAGGQETQYF. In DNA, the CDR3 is TGTGCCAGCAGCCAAGGAGGACGACTAGCGGGAGGGCAAGAGACCCAGTACTTC.

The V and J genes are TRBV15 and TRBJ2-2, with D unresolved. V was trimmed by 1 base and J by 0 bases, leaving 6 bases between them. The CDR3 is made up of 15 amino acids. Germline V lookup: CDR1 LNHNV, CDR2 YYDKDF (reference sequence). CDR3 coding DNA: TGTGCCACCAGCAGAGCTCGAGCGAACACCGGGGAGCTGTTTTTT. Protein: CATSRARANTGELFF.

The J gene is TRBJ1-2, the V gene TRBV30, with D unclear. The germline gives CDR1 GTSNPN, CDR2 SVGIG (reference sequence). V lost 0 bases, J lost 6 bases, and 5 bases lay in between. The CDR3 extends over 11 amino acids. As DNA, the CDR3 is TGTGCCTGGAGTGTGGTAGATGGCTACACCTTC. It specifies CAWSVVDGYTF.

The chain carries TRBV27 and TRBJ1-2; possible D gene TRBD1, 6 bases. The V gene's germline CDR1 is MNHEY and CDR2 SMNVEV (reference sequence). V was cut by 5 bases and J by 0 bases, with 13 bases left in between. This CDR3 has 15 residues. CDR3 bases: TGTGCCAGCAGTAGGGGGACATTAGCTAACTATGGCTACACCTTC. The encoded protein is CASSRGTLANYGYTF.

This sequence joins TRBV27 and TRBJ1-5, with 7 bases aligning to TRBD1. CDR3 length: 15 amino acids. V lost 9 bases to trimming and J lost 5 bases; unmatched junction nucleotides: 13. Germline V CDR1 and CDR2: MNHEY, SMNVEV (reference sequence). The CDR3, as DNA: TGTGCCAGTAATAGACGACAGGGTAAGGATCAGCCCCAGCATTTT. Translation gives CASNRRQGKDQPQHF.

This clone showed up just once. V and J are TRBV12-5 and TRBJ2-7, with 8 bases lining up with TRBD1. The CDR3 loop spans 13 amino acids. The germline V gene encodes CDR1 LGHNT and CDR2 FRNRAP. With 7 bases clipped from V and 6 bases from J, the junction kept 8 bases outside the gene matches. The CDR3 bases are TGTGCTAGTGCCTCCCAGGGGGCAAGCGAGCAGTACTTC. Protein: CASASQGASEQYF.

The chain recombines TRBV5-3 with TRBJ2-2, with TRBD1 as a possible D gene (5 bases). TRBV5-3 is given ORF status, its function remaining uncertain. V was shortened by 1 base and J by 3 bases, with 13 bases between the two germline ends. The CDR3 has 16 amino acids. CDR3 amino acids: CARSLSWTHYTGELFF. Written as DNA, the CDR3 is TGTGCCAGAAGCTTGTCCTGGACACACTACACCGGGGAGCTGTTTTTT.

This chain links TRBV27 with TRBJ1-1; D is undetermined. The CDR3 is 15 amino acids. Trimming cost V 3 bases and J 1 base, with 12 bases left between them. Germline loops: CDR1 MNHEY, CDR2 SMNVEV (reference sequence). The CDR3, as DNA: TGTGCCAGCAGTTTTCTGGGCAGAGAGAACACTGAAGCTTTCTTT. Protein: CASSFLGRENTEAFF.

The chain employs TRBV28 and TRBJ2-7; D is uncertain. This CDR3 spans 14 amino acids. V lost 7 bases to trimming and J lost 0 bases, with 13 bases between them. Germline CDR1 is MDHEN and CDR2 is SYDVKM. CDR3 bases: TGTGCCAGCAACCACAGCCCGAGCTCCTACGAGCAGTACTTC. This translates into CASNHSPSSYEQYF.

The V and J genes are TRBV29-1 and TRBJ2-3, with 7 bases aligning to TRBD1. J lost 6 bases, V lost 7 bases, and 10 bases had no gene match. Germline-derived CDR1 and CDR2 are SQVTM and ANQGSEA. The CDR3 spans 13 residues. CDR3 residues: CSADRVAGDTQYF. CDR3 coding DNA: TGCAGCGCCGACAGGGTGGCTGGGGATACGCAGTATTTT.

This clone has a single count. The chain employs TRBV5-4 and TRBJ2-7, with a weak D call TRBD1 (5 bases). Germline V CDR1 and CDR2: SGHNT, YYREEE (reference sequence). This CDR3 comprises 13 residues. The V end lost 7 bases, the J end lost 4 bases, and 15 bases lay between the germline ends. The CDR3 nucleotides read TGTGCCAGCCAGGCAGGGTACGGGTACGAGCAGTACTTC. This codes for CASQAGYGYEQYF.

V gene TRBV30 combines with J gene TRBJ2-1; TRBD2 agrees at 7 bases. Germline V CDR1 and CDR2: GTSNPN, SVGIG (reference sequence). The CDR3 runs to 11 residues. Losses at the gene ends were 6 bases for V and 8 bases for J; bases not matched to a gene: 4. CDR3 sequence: CACQGGHEQFF. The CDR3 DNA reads TGTGCCTGTCAGGGAGGGCATGAGCAGTTCTTC. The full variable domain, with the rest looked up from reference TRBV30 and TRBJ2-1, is SQTIHQWPATLVQPVGSPLSLECTVEGTSNPNLYWYRQAAGRGLQLLFYSVGIGQISSEVPQNLSASRPQDRQFILSSKKLLLSDSGFYLCACQGGHEQFFGPGTRLTVL.

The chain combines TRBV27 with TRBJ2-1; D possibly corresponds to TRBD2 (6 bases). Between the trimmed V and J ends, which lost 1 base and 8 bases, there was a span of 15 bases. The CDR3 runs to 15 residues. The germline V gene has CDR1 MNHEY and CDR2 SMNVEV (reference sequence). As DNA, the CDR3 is TGTGCCAGCAGTTTATTGGGGGGTATAAGGGATGAGCAGTTCTTC. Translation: CASSLLGGIRDEQFF.

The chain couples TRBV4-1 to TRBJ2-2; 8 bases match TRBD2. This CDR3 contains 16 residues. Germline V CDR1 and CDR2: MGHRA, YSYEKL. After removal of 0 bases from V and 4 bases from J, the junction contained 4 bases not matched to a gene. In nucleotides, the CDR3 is TGCGCCAGCAGCCAAGAACGCGGGGGGACCACCGGGGAGCTGTTTTTT. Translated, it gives CASSQERGGTTGELFF.

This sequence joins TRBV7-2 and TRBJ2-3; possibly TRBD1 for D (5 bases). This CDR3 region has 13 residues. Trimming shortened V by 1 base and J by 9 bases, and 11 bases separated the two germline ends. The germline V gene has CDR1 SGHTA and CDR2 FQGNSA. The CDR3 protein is CASSLEPQATQYF. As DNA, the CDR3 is TGTGCCAGCAGCTTAGAACCACAGGCGACGCAGTATTTT.

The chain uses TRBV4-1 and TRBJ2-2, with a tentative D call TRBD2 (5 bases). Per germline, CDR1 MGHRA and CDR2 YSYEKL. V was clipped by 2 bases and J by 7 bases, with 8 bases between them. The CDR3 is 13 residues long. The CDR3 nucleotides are TGCGCCAGCAGCCAAATAACTAGCGGGGAGCTGTTTTTT. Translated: CASSQITSGELFF.

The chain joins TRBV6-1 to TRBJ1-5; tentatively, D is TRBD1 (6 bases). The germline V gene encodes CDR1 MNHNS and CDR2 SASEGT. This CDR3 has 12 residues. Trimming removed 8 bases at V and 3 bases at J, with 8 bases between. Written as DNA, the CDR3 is TGTGCCAGCGGACAGCCCAATCAGCCCCAGCATTTT. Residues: CASGQPNQPQHF.

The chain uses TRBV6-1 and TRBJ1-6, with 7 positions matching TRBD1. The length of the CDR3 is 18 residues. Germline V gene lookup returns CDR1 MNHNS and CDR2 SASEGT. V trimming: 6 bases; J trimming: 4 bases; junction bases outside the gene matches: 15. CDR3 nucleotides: TGTGCCAGCAGGGAATCTCAGGGGGGCCCCTTTTATAATTCACCCCTCCACTTT. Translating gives CASRESQGGPFYNSPLHF.

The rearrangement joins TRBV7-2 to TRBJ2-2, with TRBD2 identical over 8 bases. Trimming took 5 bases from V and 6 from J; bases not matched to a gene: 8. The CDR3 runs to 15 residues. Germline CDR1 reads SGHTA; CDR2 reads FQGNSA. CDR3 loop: CASSPGRGGAGELFF. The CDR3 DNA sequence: TGTGCCAGCAGCCCGGGACGGGGGGGGGCCGGGGAGCTGTTTTTT.